This is a list of T cell receptor beta chains from one sample in a study of blood T cell repertoires in COVID-19. Sequenced by immunoSEQ multiplex PCR; TCRdb stores in-frame clones only, minus some. The repertoire holds 250,000 or so clones, with approximately 86% as singletons. What was sequenced was peripheral blood. The receptors stem from a man in his forties with active or convalescent COVID-19. CDR3s include the opening cysteine and the closing phenylalanine or tryptophan. The order of the fields is V gene, clone size, J gene, D gene, CDR3 DNA, CDR3 protein. The D gene is left open where the match is weak. Clone sizes are given selectively: once, few, many, or a class where the clone is expanded.

V: TRBV11-2; size: .; J: TRBJ2-7; D: .; DNA: TGTGCCAGCAGCTTAGATCGAACAGCTTCCTACGAGCAGTACTTC; CDR3: CASSLDRTASYEQYF
V: TRBV18; size: .; J: TRBJ2-5; D: .; DNA: TGTGCCAGCTCACCCGGGAAGACCCAGTACTTC; CDR3: CASSPGKTQYF
V: TRBV29-1; size: .; J: TRBJ2-1; D: TRBD2; DNA: TGCAGCGGCCGGGAGGGGGGAGTCTACAATGAGCAGTTCTTC; CDR3: CSGREGGVYNEQFF
V: TRBV7-9; size: .; J: TRBJ2-7; D: .; DNA: TGTGCCAGCAGCACAGCCGAGCGGCCTCTCGAGCAGTACTTC; CDR3: CASSTAERPLEQYF
V: TRBV11-3; size: few; J: TRBJ2-1; D: .; DNA: TGTGCCAGCAGCCCTTCCGGGAGCGGCAGTTACTCCTACAATGAGCAGTTCTTC; CDR3: CASSPSGSGSYSYNEQFF
V: TRBV12-5; size: .; J: TRBJ2-7; D: TRBD1; DNA: TGTGCTAGTGGTTTCTTGCTAGGGACAGGGGCCTACGAGCAGTACTTC; CDR3: CASGFLLGTGAYEQYF
V: TRBV10-2; size: .; J: TRBJ2-7; D: .; DNA: TGCGCCAGCAGTCCCTCCGGAGGGTCCGAGCAGTACTTC; CDR3: CASSPSGGSEQYF
V: TRBV12-5; size: .; J: TRBJ2-1; D: .; DNA: TGTGCTAGTGGTCCCTCCAGCGGGCTTGGGGAGTTCTTC; CDR3: CASGPSSGLGEFF
V: TRBV9; size: few; J: TRBJ2-1; D: .; DNA: TGTGCCAGCAGCGTAGGAGGGGGTACTAACTGGCAGTTCTTC; CDR3: CASSVGGGTNWQFF
V: TRBV30; size: .; J: TRBJ2-3; D: TRBD2; DNA: TGTGCCTGGTCCGCGGGGGTCTCGACAGATACGCAGTATTTT; CDR3: CAWSAGVSTDTQYF
V: TRBV10-1; size: .; J: TRBJ2-2; D: TRBD2; DNA: TGCGCCAGCAGTGAGACTCACCGGACTAGCGGGGGGTGGAACACCGGGGAGCTGTTTTTT; CDR3: CASSETHRTSGGWNTGELFF
V: TRBV24-1; size: .; J: TRBJ1-6; D: TRBD1; DNA: TGTGCCACCAGTGACGGACAGGTACTTAATTCACCCCTCCACTTT; CDR3: CATSDGQVLNSPLHF
V: TRBV2; size: .; J: TRBJ1-3; D: .; DNA: TGTGCCAGCATGGGAGATCGGACACACAGGGACACCATATATTTT; CDR3: CASMGDRTHRDTIYF
V: TRBV11-2; size: .; J: TRBJ1-2; D: TRBD1; DNA: TGTGCCAGCAGCTTCCTCCGGGACAGGGGTGGCTACACCTTC; CDR3: CASSFLRDRGGYTF
V: TRBV28; size: .; J: TRBJ1-6; D: TRBD1; DNA: TGTGCCAGCAGTTCACCACCGGGACAGGCAGTTTCACCCCTCCACTTT; CDR3: CASSSPPGQAVSPLHF
V: TRBV25-1; size: few; J: TRBJ1-2; D: TRBD1; DNA: TGTGCCAGCAGTGAACTCGGGACAGCCTATGGCTACACCTTC; CDR3: CASSELGTAYGYTF
V: TRBV28; size: .; J: TRBJ2-7; D: .; DNA: TGTGTCACAAAGCAGTCGGCGGCCTACGAGCAGTACTTC; CDR3: CVTKQSAAYEQYF
V: TRBV25-1; size: .; J: TRBJ2-5; D: TRBD2; DNA: TGTGCCAGCAGTGCCCCTAGCGGATCACAAGAGACCCAGTACTTC; CDR3: CASSAPSGSQETQYF
V: TRBV5-1; size: .; J: TRBJ1-1; D: .; DNA: TGCGCCAGCACCATGACGGGGACTGAAGCTTTCTTT; CDR3: CASTMTGTEAFF
V: TRBV27; size: .; J: TRBJ2-7; D: TRBD2; DNA: TGTGCCAGCAGTTCGGCTAGCGGGAGAACCTACGAGCAGTACTTC; CDR3: CASSSASGRTYEQYF
V: TRBV29-1; size: .; J: TRBJ1-1; D: .; DNA: TGCAGGGCCATGTTGGACAGCATGAACACTGAAGCTTTCTTT; CDR3: CRAMLDSMNTEAFF
V: TRBV19; size: .; J: TRBJ1-3; D: .; DNA: TGTGCCAGTGATCTACGGGGGGGTTCTGGAAACACCATATATTTT; CDR3: CASDLRGGSGNTIYF
V: TRBV14; size: .; J: TRBJ2-1; D: TRBD2; DNA: TGTGCCAGCAGCCACCGGGAGGGGGGGTACAATGAGCAGTTCTTC; CDR3: CASSHREGGYNEQFF
V: TRBV5-1; size: .; J: TRBJ2-7; D: TRBD1; DNA: TGCGCCAGCAGCACAACCGGGACAGGGGAAAACGAGCAGTACTTC; CDR3: CASSTTGTGENEQYF
V: TRBV9; size: .; J: TRBJ2-1; D: .; DNA: TGTGCCAGCAGCGTAGGGCTAGCGTCGACCATAAAGCAGTTCTTC; CDR3: CASSVGLASTIKQFF
V: TRBV30; size: .; J: TRBJ1-5; D: .; DNA: TGTGCCTGGAGTGTTGCCCAGTCACAGCCCCAGCATTTT; CDR3: CAWSVAQSQPQHF
V: TRBV9; size: .; J: TRBJ2-2; D: .; DNA: TGTGCCAGCAGCGCCTACAGGGCCCTTGAGAACACCGGGGAGCTGTTTTTT; CDR3: CASSAYRALENTGELFF
V: TRBV4-1; size: .; J: TRBJ2-5; D: TRBD1; DNA: TGCGCCAGCAGCCGCCAGGACAGGGCGGATGAGACCCAGTACTTC; CDR3: CASSRQDRADETQYF
V: TRBV6-5; size: once; J: TRBJ2-1; D: .; DNA: TGTGCCACCCTGCGGGCGGCTAGCGACAATGAGCAGTTCTTC; CDR3: CATLRAASDNEQFF
V: TRBV9; size: few; J: TRBJ1-1; D: .; DNA: TGTGCCAGCAATGGGGGCCATATGAACACTGAAGCTTTCTTT; CDR3: CASNGGHMNTEAFF
V: TRBV7-9; size: .; J: TRBJ2-2; D: .; DNA: TGTGCCAGCAGCTTAGCGAGGTGGGGCTCCCCCGGGGAGCTGTTTTTT; CDR3: CASSLARWGSPGELFF
V: TRBV28; size: .; J: TRBJ1-5; D: .; DNA: TGTGCCAGCAGTTTGGGGAGATACAATCAGCCCCAGCATTTT; CDR3: CASSLGRYNQPQHF
V: TRBV30; size: .; J: TRBJ2-7; D: TRBD1; DNA: TGTGCCTGGGGGGGGACAGGGTCCTTCTACGAGCAGTACTTC; CDR3: CAWGGTGSFYEQYF
V: TRBV5-4; size: .; J: TRBJ2-7; D: .; DNA: TGTGCCAGCAGCCCCTCATGGGCTACCACCTACGAGCAGTACTTC; CDR3: CASSPSWATTYEQYF
V: TRBV6-5; size: .; J: TRBJ2-3; D: .; DNA: TGTGCCAGCAGTTACGCAGGGGACCCCAGCACAGATACGCAGTATTTT; CDR3: CASSYAGDPSTDTQYF
V: TRBV29-1; size: .; J: TRBJ2-7; D: .; DNA: TGCAGCGCTGTCAAGGGGTCGGCGTCCTACGAGCAGTACTTC; CDR3: CSAVKGSASYEQYF
V: TRBV7-9; size: .; J: TRBJ2-7; D: .; DNA: TGTGCCAGCCGCGGACAGTCCTACGAGCAGTACTTC; CDR3: CASRGQSYEQYF
V: TRBV9; size: once; J: TRBJ1-1; D: .; DNA: TGTGCCAGCAGCGTAGGAGACGGAGAAGGCACTGAAGCTTTCTTT; CDR3: CASSVGDGEGTEAFF
V: TRBV30; size: .; J: TRBJ1-5; D: .; DNA: TGTGCCTGTCCCCGAATCCTAGGTTTGCCCCAGCATTTT; CDR3: CACPRILGLPQHF
V: TRBV6-1; size: .; J: TRBJ1-4; D: .; DNA: TGTGCCAGCAGTGAAGAACAGTTTAATGAAAAACTGTTTTTT; CDR3: CASSEEQFNEKLFF
V: TRBV13; size: .; J: TRBJ2-7; D: .; DNA: TGTGCCAGCAGCTTGTCAGGGATGGGTGAGCAGTACTTC; CDR3: CASSLSGMGEQYF
V: TRBV2; size: .; J: TRBJ1-1; D: .; DNA: TGTGCCAGCTGTAAGGAGGGGTTGGGGGGAAAGAACACTGAAGCTTTCTTT; CDR3: CASCKEGLGGKNTEAFF
V: TRBV4-1; size: once; J: TRBJ1-1; D: .; DNA: TGCGCCAGCAGCCGCGGTGGTGACACTGAAGCTTTCTTT; CDR3: CASSRGGDTEAFF
V: TRBV27; size: .; J: TRBJ2-7; D: TRBD1; DNA: TGTGCCAGCAGTTTAGCCGGGACAGGGTACGAGCAGTACTTC; CDR3: CASSLAGTGYEQYF
V: TRBV11-2; size: .; J: TRBJ1-5; D: .; DNA: TGTGCCAGCAGCCCCCAAGAGGGTTTCCCTAGCAATCAGCCCCAGCATTTT; CDR3: CASSPQEGFPSNQPQHF
V: TRBV3-1/TRBV3-2; size: few; J: TRBJ1-1; D: .; DNA: TGTGCCAGCAGCCATGGGCGGAACACTGAAGCTTTCTTT; CDR3: CASSHGRNTEAFF
V: TRBV5-5; size: .; J: TRBJ2-7; D: .; DNA: TGTGCCAGCAGCTTGGGACAGTACGAGCAGTACTTC; CDR3: CASSLGQYEQYF
V: TRBV19; size: .; J: TRBJ1-4; D: .; DNA: TGTGCCAGTAGTCTCGCCGGTGCTTGGGGCGTCGGGGAAAAACTGTTTTTT; CDR3: CASSLAGAWGVGEKLFF
V: TRBV30; size: .; J: TRBJ2-7; D: .; DNA: TGTGCCTGCAAGGCGGGACAGACCTATGGGCAGTACTTC; CDR3: CACKAGQTYGQYF
V: TRBV4-2; size: .; J: TRBJ1-1; D: TRBD1; DNA: TGTGCCAGCAGCCAAGTGGGGACAGGGCTGAACACTGAAGCTTTCTTT; CDR3: CASSQVGTGLNTEAFF
V: TRBV19; size: once; J: TRBJ1-3; D: TRBD1; DNA: TGTGCCAGTAGTATCTGGACAGGGAACGGAAACACCATATATTTT; CDR3: CASSIWTGNGNTIYF